The sequence of this TCR beta chain was determined in a study of blood T cell repertoires in COVID-19. The CDR3 has 13 residues. The V gene's germline CDR1 is SNHLY and CDR2 FYNNEI. The V end was cut by 7 bases, the J end by 3 bases, with 12 bases between. The assay was immunoSEQ multiplex PCR, and TCRdb's table has in-frame clones only and misses some. Of about 110,000 clones listed, less than 75% are singletons. Sequencing was carried out using peripheral blood. J is TRBJ1-1 and V is TRBV2; no definite D call. This TCR came from a woman aged 40 to 55 with acute or convalescent COVID-19. CDR3 DNA sequence: TGTGCCAGCAATGATTGGAGGGACACTGAAGCTTTCTTT. Amino acid sequence: CASNDWRDTEAFF.